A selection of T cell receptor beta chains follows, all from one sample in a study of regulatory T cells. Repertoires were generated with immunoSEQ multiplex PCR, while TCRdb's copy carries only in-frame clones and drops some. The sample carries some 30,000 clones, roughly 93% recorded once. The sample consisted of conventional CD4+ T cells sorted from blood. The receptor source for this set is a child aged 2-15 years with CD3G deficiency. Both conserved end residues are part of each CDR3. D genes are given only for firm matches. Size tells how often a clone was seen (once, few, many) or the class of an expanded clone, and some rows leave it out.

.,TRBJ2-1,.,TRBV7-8,CASSLIVGAWRVNNEQFF,TGTGCCAGCAGCTTAATCGTGGGGGCCTGGCGGGTGAACAATGAGCAGTTCTTC
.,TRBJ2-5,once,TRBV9,CASSVDSSEGQETQYF,TGTGCCAGCAGCGTAGATTCTTCGGAGGGGCAAGAGACCCAGTACTTC
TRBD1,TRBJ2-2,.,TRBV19,CASSIQGAPGELFF,TGTGCCAGTAGTATCCAGGGGGCGCCCGGGGAGCTGTTTTTT
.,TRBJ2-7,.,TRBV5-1,CASSYGPTPYYEQYF,TGCGCCAGCAGCTACGGACCAACACCCTACTACGAGCAGTACTTC
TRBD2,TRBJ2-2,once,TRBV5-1,CASSSGETSGARRGSGELFF,TGCGCCAGCAGCTCTGGCGAGACTAGCGGAGCCCGGCGGGGTTCCGGGGAGCTGTTTTTT
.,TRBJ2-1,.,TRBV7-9,CASSLRGNNEQFF,TGTGCCAGCAGCCTGAGGGGTAACAATGAGCAGTTCTTC
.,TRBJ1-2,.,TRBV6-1,CASSGGYYGYTF,TGTGCCAGCAGTGGGGGGTACTATGGCTACACCTTC
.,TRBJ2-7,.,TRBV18,CASSLDRSAEQYF,TGTGCCAGCTCGCTCGACAGGTCGGCCGAGCAGTACTTC
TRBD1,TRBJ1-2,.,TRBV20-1,CSAGQGYGYTF,TGCAGTGCCGGACAGGGCTATGGCTACACCTTC
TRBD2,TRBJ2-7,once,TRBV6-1,CASSEGRAGKLGAYEQYF,TGTGCCAGCAGTGAAGGTCGAGCGGGAAAATTGGGGGCCTACGAGCAGTACTTC
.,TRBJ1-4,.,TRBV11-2,CASSSSGGLNEKLFF,TGTGCCAGCAGCTCCTCAGGAGGTCTTAATGAAAAACTGTTTTTT
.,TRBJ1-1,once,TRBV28,CASSFTQGNLENTEAFF,TGTGCCAGCAGTTTTACTCAGGGTAATTTGGAGAACACTGAAGCTTTCTTT
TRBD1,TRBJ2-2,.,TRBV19,CASSSAVGQGGTGELFF,TGTGCCAGTAGCTCCGCCGTGGGACAGGGCGGGACCGGGGAGCTGTTTTTT
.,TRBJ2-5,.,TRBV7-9,CASSPRWGTQYF,TGTGCCAGCAGCCCTCGATGGGGTACCCAGTACTTC
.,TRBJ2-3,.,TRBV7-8,CASSRDRTDTQYF,TGTGCCAGCAGCCGGGACCGCACGGATACGCAGTATTTT
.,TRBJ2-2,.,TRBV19,CASSIAENTGELFF,TGTGCCAGTAGTATAGCCGAGAATACCGGGGAGCTGTTTTTT
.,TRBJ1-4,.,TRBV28,CATPRGFFREKLFF,TGTGCCACCCCAAGGGGCTTTTTCCGTGAAAAACTGTTTTTT
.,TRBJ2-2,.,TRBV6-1,CASIWDTPNTGELFF,TGTGCCAGCATTTGGGACACTCCGAACACCGGGGAGCTGTTTTTT
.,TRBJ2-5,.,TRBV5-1,CASSLGARFQSGETQYF,TGCGCCAGCAGCTTGGGGGCAAGGTTCCAAAGTGGTGAGACCCAGTACTTC
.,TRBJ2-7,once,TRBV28,CASNGGSSYEQYF,TGTGCCAGCAACGGTGGGAGCTCCTACGAGCAGTACTTC
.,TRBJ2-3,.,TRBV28,CASSFDGVGSDTQYF,TGTGCCAGCAGTTTTGACGGGGTCGGGTCGGATACGCAGTATTTT
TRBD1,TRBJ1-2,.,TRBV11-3,CASSPKRTGGRWMHGYTF,TGTGCCAGCAGCCCCAAGAGGACAGGGGGCCGTTGGATGCATGGCTACACCTTC
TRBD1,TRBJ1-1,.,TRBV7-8,CASSLLRDREAFF,TGTGCCAGCAGCTTACTGCGGGACAGGGAAGCTTTCTTT
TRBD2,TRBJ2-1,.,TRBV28,CASRPGLVTAEQFF,TGTGCCAGCAGGCCGGGACTAGTAACCGCCGAGCAGTTCTTC
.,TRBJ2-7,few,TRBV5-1,CASSLTGPFYEQYF,TGCGCCAGCAGCTTAACGGGGCCCTTCTACGAGCAGTACTTC
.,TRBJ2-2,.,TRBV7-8,CASSLVGGFTGELFF,TGTGCCAGCAGCTTAGTTGGCGGGTTTACCGGGGAGCTGTTTTTT
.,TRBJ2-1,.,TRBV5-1,CASSFRDFPYNEQFF,TGCGCCAGCAGCTTCCGGGACTTTCCCTACAATGAGCAGTTCTTC
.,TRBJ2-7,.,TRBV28,CASREGGRLESEQYF,TGTGCCAGCAGAGAGGGGGGGCGGCTCGAATCCGAGCAGTACTTC
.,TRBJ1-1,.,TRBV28,CASSSPRYTEAFF,TGTGCCAGCAGTTCCCCTCGGTACACTGAAGCTTTCTTT
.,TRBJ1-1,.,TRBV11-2,CASSLGIWGEAFF,TGTGCCAGCAGCTTAGGGATATGGGGGGAAGCTTTCTTT
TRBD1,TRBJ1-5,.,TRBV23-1,CASSPYYPCWDRGGHPPQHF,TGCGCCAGCAGTCCGTATTACCCTTGCTGGGACAGGGGTGGACATCCGCCCCAGCATTTT
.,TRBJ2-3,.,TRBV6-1,CASSVGSADTQYF,TGTGCCAGCAGTGTGGGAAGCGCAGATACGCAGTATTTT